Listed below are T cell receptor beta chains from one sample, sequenced in a study of blood T cell repertoires in COVID-19. The data were produced by immunoSEQ multiplex PCR, yet TCRdb's version contains in-frame clones alone and is incomplete. The repertoire holds tens of thousands of clones, with over 75% as singletons. The sample was peripheral blood. All receptors derive from a man in his forties with COVID-19, enrolled during active disease. The CDR3 runs from the conserved cysteine through the conserved F or W.

j_gene: TRBJ1-5; v_gene: TRBV4-1; CDR3aa: CASRRRDYSNQPQHF
j_gene: TRBJ2-5; v_gene: TRBV6-5; CDR3aa: CASSRDNQETQYF
j_gene: TRBJ2-7; v_gene: TRBV7-2; CDR3aa: CASSGTGTAYEQYF
j_gene: TRBJ2-7; v_gene: TRBV6-5; CDR3aa: CASRTGRGEQYF
j_gene: TRBJ1-3; v_gene: TRBV14; CDR3aa: CASSQDFSQGSENTIYF
j_gene: TRBJ2-3; v_gene: TRBV30; CDR3aa: CAWNRGSTDTQYF
j_gene: TRBJ2-1; v_gene: TRBV27; CDR3aa: CASTKAGTGYYNEQFF
j_gene: TRBJ2-1; v_gene: TRBV25-1; CDR3aa: CASSEFKRESSYNEQFF
j_gene: TRBJ2-1; v_gene: TRBV5-1; CDR3aa: CASTLSSGSYNEQFF
j_gene: TRBJ1-4; v_gene: TRBV7-2; CDR3aa: CASSLGTGQGGEKLFF
j_gene: TRBJ1-4; v_gene: TRBV4-1; CDR3aa: CASSQDPGTQEEKLFF
j_gene: TRBJ1-6; v_gene: TRBV30; CDR3aa: CACQTVALDSPLHF
j_gene: TRBJ1-1; v_gene: TRBV6-5; CDR3aa: CASGGGRGNTEAFF
j_gene: TRBJ2-1; v_gene: TRBV12-3/TRBV12-4; CDR3aa: CASSFGGVNEQFF
j_gene: TRBJ2-2; v_gene: TRBV7-2; CDR3aa: CASSLEGRDWHFGELFF
j_gene: TRBJ2-6; v_gene: TRBV19; CDR3aa: CASSRWRQGAQGANVLTF
j_gene: TRBJ2-7; v_gene: TRBV12-2; CDR3aa: CASRLGARESSYEQYF
j_gene: TRBJ1-2; v_gene: TRBV6-2/TRBV6-3; CDR3aa: CASSYLGSNGYTF
j_gene: TRBJ1-2; v_gene: TRBV25-1; CDR3aa: CASIVRDNSYGYTF
j_gene: TRBJ2-1; v_gene: TRBV11-2; CDR3aa: CASSLVVAGSNNEQFF
j_gene: TRBJ1-5; v_gene: TRBV30; CDR3aa: CAWSPGGVNQPQHF
j_gene: TRBJ1-5; v_gene: TRBV4-1; CDR3aa: CASSKRSENQPQHF